Below, 25 T cell receptor beta chains from the same sample are listed, as sequenced in a study of T cells in Graves' hyperthyroidism and ophthalmopathy. Amplification targeted TCR beta CDR3 regions from RNA transcripts. The TCR CDR3 was amplified in a first-round RT-PCR using the HTBI primer set. TCRdb re-analysed the multiplex PCR reads in MiXCR, keeping a single row per CDR3 protein. In the table there are roughly 740,000 distinct CDR3 sequences, about 16% of which are singletons. The material sequenced was blood. The receptors were sampled from a young man with Graves' hyperthyroidism.

This clonotype was detected ten times or more. This chain links TRBV7-7 with TRBJ2-7; possible D gene TRBD2, 6 bases. The CDR3 has 15 amino acids. The germline V gene encodes CDR1 SSHAT and CDR2 FNYEAQ (reference sequence). Trimming took off 6 bases at V and 2 bases at J, with 17 bases between the two ends. The CDR3 loop reads CASSLRAGPTYEQYF. DNA of the CDR3: TGTGCCAGCAGTTTAAGGGCGGGACCTACCTACGAGCAGTACTTC.

This chain connects TRBV5-4 to TRBJ2-5; 7 nucleotides match TRBD2. CDR1 and CDR2 from the germline V gene are SGHNT and YYREEE (reference sequence). The CDR3 totals 14 residues. Unmatched junction bases numbered 8, after V lost 4 bases and J lost 5 bases. CDR3 protein: CASSPGLEGETQYF. CDR3 coding DNA: TGTGCCAGCAGCCCAGGACTAGAGGGTGAGACCCAGTACTTC.

The sample holds many counts of this clonotype. The V and J genes are TRBV28 and TRBJ1-5; 9 nucleotides align to TRBD1. Germline V lookup: CDR1 MDHEN, CDR2 SYDVKM. The V segment lost 6 bases and the J segment 7 bases; nucleotides outside the gene matches: 10. The CDR3 consists of 15 residues. CDR3 sequence (DNA): TGTGCCAGCAGCCCCTGGACGGACAGGGGACAGCCCCAGCATTTT. Translated, it gives CASSPWTDRGQPQHF.

The chain has TRBV29-1 and TRBJ2-7; perhaps TRBD2 as D (5 bases). The CDR3 covers 10 residues. The V and J ends lost 4 bases and 6 bases respectively, with 7 bases between them. Germline-derived CDR1 and CDR2 are SQVTM and ANQGSEA. The CDR3 is CSVGSGEQYF. The CDR3 coding sequence is TGCAGCGTTGGGAGCGGCGAGCAGTACTTC.

In its sample, this clonotype was seen many times. The chain links TRBV12-3 or TRBV12-4 to TRBJ2-7, with 9 bases aligning to TRBD2. V was pared by 2 bases and J by 4 bases, with 6 bases of the junction left unmatched. The CDR3 sequence is 15 residues long. The CDR3: CASSLRVSGSYEQYF. CDR3 bases: TGTGCCAGCAGTTTAAGGGTTAGCGGGAGTTACGAGCAGTACTTC.

The V gene is TRBV9, the J gene TRBJ1-5; no firm D call. CDR3 length: 15 residues. Trimming stripped 0 bases from V and 4 bases from J, with 11 bases between. Germline-derived CDR1 and CDR2 are SGDLS and YYNGEE. The CDR3 protein is CASSVGRALNQPQHF. The CDR3 nucleotides read TGTGCCAGCAGCGTAGGACGGGCCCTAAATCAGCCCCAGCATTTT.

This clonotype was counted many times. The chain combines TRBV18 with TRBJ2-7; 10 nucleotides match TRBD2. V shed 4 bases, J shed 6 bases, and the junction held 6 bases outside the gene matches. CDR3 size: 14 residues. Looked up from germline, CDR1 is KGHSH and CDR2 is LQKENI. The CDR3 coding sequence is TGTGCCAGCTCACGACTAGCGGGTCGCTCCGAGCAGTACTTC. Protein product: CASSRLAGRSEQYF. Combining the CDR3 with reference TRBV18 and TRBJ2-7 gives the whole variable domain NAGVMQNPRHLVRRRGQEARLRCSPMKGHSHVYWYRQLPEEGLKFMVYLQKENIIDESGMPKERFSAEFPKEGPSILRIQQVVRGDSAAYFCASSRLAGRSEQYFGPGTRLTVT.

With regard to this clonotype: Just one base apart from a much larger clone, this may be a read error. J is TRBJ1-2 and V is TRBV20-1; D is possibly TRBD1 (5 bases). V lost 5 bases and J 7 bases, leaving 20 bases between the germline ends. The CDR3 length is 14 residues. From germline, CDR1 is DFQATT and CDR2 SNEGSKA (reference sequence). The CDR3 is CSAPKIRGAGGYTF. The CDR3 DNA reads TGCAGTGCTCCAAAGATCAGAGGGGCGGGTGGCTACACCTTC.

This clonotype has more than one count but fewer than ten. The chain is built from TRBV20-1 and TRBJ2-3; 10 bases are a match to TRBD2. Per germline, CDR1 DFQATT and CDR2 SNEGSKA (reference sequence). The CDR3 totals 15 residues. The ends lost 4 bases at V and 3 bases at J; junction bases unmatched: 7. CDR3 DNA: TGCAGTGCTATGCCTAGCGGGAGTGGGACAGATACGCAGTATTTT. Amino acids: CSAMPSGSGTDTQYF.

This clonotype was seen a few times. This chain's CDR3 is CASRVETGTQYF. The CDR3 DNA reads TGCGCCAGCAGGGTCGAAACAGGGACCCAGTACTTC. The genes are TRBV5-1 and TRBJ2-5, with TRBD1 as a possible D gene (5 bases). The CDR3 extends over 12 amino acids. V was shortened by 5 bases and J by 7 bases, with 12 bases between the two germline ends. Looked up from germline, CDR1 is SGHRS and CDR2 is YFSETQ.

This clonotype came up many times. The rearrangement links TRBV19 to TRBJ2-1, with D tentatively TRBD1 or TRBD2 (6 bases each). Germline V CDR1 and CDR2: LNHDA, SQIVND (reference sequence). V lost 3 bases, J lost 9 bases, and 15 bases lay in between. The length of the CDR3 is 14 residues. The DNA of the CDR3 is TGTGCCAGTAGTATGGAACAGGGAGGTACTGAGCAGTTCTTC. Its translation is CASSMEQGGTEQFF. Full variable domain (rest looked up from reference TRBV19 and TRBJ2-1): DGGITQSPKYLFRKEGQNVTLSCEQNLNHDAMYWYRQDPGQGLRLIYYSQIVNDFQKGDIAEGYSVSREKKESFPLTVTSAQKNPTAFYLCASSMEQGGTEQFFGPGTRLTVL.

This clonotype was observed many times. The chain joins TRBV12-3 or TRBV12-4 to TRBJ2-7, with a tentative D call TRBD2 (6 bases). The V gene lost 4 bases and the J gene lost 7 bases, with 17 bases spanning the gap. The CDR3 extends over 14 amino acids. The CDR3 coding sequence is TGTGCCAGCAGTTCCTGGGACTGGCCTGTGGAGCAGTACTTC. Amino acid sequence: CASSSWDWPVEQYF.

The chain has TRBV6-5 and TRBJ2-7, with TRBD2 as a possible D gene (5 bases). CDR3 length: 14 residues. Germline-derived CDR1 and CDR2 are MNHEY and SVGAGI. V lost 2 bases and J lost 4, with 12 bases in between. The CDR3 loop reads CASSYRGKTYEQYF. The DNA of the CDR3 is TGTGCCAGCAGTTACCGGGGAAAAACATACGAGCAGTACTTC.

The V and J genes are TRBV4-1 and TRBJ2-2; unclear D gene. The CDR3 is 17 amino acids. Trimming stripped 0 bases from V and 0 bases from J, with 11 bases between. Per the germline V gene, CDR1 is MGHRA and CDR2 is YSYEKL. Here the CDR3 reads CASSQDLISSNTGELFF. The CDR3 DNA reads as TGCGCCAGCAGCCAAGATCTGATCTCGTCGAACACCGGGGAGCTGTTTTTT.

This clonotype was seen a few times. The chain combines TRBV7-9 with TRBJ2-1, with D possibly called TRBD1 or TRBD2 (5 bases each). The CDR3 covers 14 residues. V was trimmed by 10 bases and J by 4 bases, leaving 17 bases between them. In germline, CDR1 is SEHNR, CDR2 FQNEAQ (reference sequence). The CDR3 reads CATPRGDTYNEQFF. In DNA, the CDR3 is TGTGCCACCCCACGGGGCGATACATACAATGAGCAGTTCTTC.

This clonotype showed up just a few times. This chain connects TRBV4-1 to TRBJ1-1; TRBD1 is a possible D gene (5 bases). From germline, CDR1 is MGHRA and CDR2 YSYEKL. The V gene lost 1 base and the J gene lost 1 base, with 7 bases spanning the gap. The CDR3 runs 14 residues. The CDR3 loop is CASSQATGNTEAFF. CDR3 in DNA: TGCGCCAGCAGCCAAGCCACAGGGAACACTGAAGCTTTCTTT.

There are a few counts of this clonotype. The chain couples TRBV20-1 to TRBJ1-6, with 7 nucleotides matching TRBD1. CDR3 size: 16 residues. V lost 6 bases to trimming and J lost 0 bases; unmatched junction nucleotides: 8. CDR1 and CDR2 from the germline V gene are DFQATT and SNEGSKA (reference sequence). The CDR3 loop reads CSAPEGASSYNSPLHF. CDR3 bases: TGCAGTGCCCCCGAGGGGGCCAGCTCCTATAATTCACCCCTCCACTTT.

V gene TRBV19 combines with J gene TRBJ1-5; 11 bases agree with TRBD1. Germline assignment: CDR1 LNHDA and CDR2 SQIVND (reference sequence). The CDR3 covers 13 residues. Trimming cost V 7 bases and J 7 bases; bases outside gene matches: 3. The CDR3 DNA follows: TGTGCCAGTACCGGGACAGGGGGACAGCCCCAGCATTTT. Encoded protein: CASTGTGGQPQHF.

Ten or more counts support this clonotype. V is TRBV28 and J is TRBJ2-1; 8 bases are a match to TRBD1. CDR1 is MDHEN, CDR2 SYDVKM, per germline. This CDR3 comprises 14 residues. J was trimmed by 2 bases and V by 6 bases; bases with no gene match: 3. The CDR3 here is CASRDRVTYNEQFF. CDR3 coding DNA: TGTGCCAGCAGGGACAGGGTCACCTACAATGAGCAGTTCTTC.

Many counts were recorded for this clonotype. This chain joins TRBV20-1 and TRBJ2-3; TRBD2 is a possible D gene (5 bases). CDR1 and CDR2 (germline): DFQATT, SNEGSKA (reference sequence). There are 14 residues in the CDR3. V lost 1 base, J lost 5 bases, and 13 bases lay in between. DNA of the CDR3: TGCAGTGCTAGAGTTGGACTGGGCATAGATACGCAGTATTTT. Its translation is CSARVGLGIDTQYF.

The V and J genes are TRBV14 and TRBJ2-7; D unresolved. V was trimmed by 2 bases and J by 1 base, leaving 21 bases between them. Germline CDR1 reads SGHDN; CDR2 reads FVKESK. This CDR3 contains 18 residues. As DNA, the CDR3 is TGTGCCAGCAGCCAAACCCCTACAGTACCACCCAAGTCCTACGAGCAGTACTTC. It translates to CASSQTPTVPPKSYEQYF.

This clonotype has a handful of counts. The chain links TRBV27 to TRBJ2-3, with D possibly matching TRBD1 (6 bases). Germline values: CDR1 MNHEY, CDR2 SMNVEV (reference sequence). V gave up 9 bases and J gave up 2 bases, with 15 bases separating them. CDR3 length: 14 amino acids. The CDR3 sequence: CASSPRDNTDTQYF. The CDR3 nucleotides read TGTGCCAGTTCCCCCCGGGACAACACAGATACGCAGTATTTT.

This clonotype was seen ten or more times. The rearrangement links TRBV18 to TRBJ2-1, with D possibly matching TRBD1 (5 bases). Looked up from germline, CDR1 is KGHSH and CDR2 is LQKENI. The CDR3 sequence is 15 residues long. V was cut by 2 bases and J by 5 bases, with 13 bases left in between. The DNA for the CDR3 is TGTGCCAGCTCACCAGGGGCCAGGGAAGACAATGAGCAGTTCTTC. This sequence encodes CASSPGAREDNEQFF.

In its sample, this clonotype was seen a few times. The chain couples TRBV30 to TRBJ2-2; weak D call: TRBD2 (5 bases). The CDR3 has 15 residues. The germline V and J ends were trimmed by 0 bases and 7 bases, with 15 bases remaining between them. Germline values: CDR1 GTSNPN, CDR2 SVGIG (reference sequence). In DNA, the CDR3 is TGTGCCTGGAGTGTTGAGGCTAGCAAGGGCGGGGAGCTGTTTTTT. It codes for CAWSVEASKGGELFF.

The chain uses TRBV6-2 or TRBV6-3 and TRBJ2-3; D ambiguous. CDR1 MNHEY and CDR2 SVGEGT come from the germline V gene. The V gene lost 7 bases and the J gene lost 5 bases, with 10 bases spanning the gap. This CDR3 region has 12 residues. The CDR3 bases are TGTGCCAGCAATGCCCGCGGAGATACGCAGTATTTT. Amino acid sequence: CASNARGDTQYF.